The 3 T cell receptor beta chains below come from one sample, sequenced in a study of early T cells in non-severe SARS-CoV-2 infection. One entry per CDR3 protein results from TCRdb running MiXCR on the 5' RACE reads. The sample has around 50,000 distinct CDR3 sequences, about 7.8% seen once. The sequenced sample was whole blood. The receptors derive from an adult who was a healthcare worker with PCR-confirmed SARS-CoV-2 infection or an uninfected control (not recorded which).

This clonotype came up many times. The chain has TRBV20-1 and TRBJ2-1, with 14 positions matching TRBD2. This CDR3 region has 16 residues. V trimming: 7 bases; J trimming: 0 bases; junction bases outside the gene matches: 5. Germline CDR1 is DFQATT and CDR2 is SNEGSKA (reference sequence). CDR3 sequence reads: CSVGTSGGLSYNEQFF. CDR3 bases: TGCAGTGTCGGGACTAGCGGGGGCCTCTCCTACAATGAGCAGTTCTTC.

In its sample, this clonotype was seen many times. The V gene is TRBV10-3, the J gene TRBJ2-3; 8 bases are shared with TRBD1. The junction had 2 bases not matched to a gene; V was cut back by 8 bases and J by 1 base. Germline assignment: CDR1 ENHRY and CDR2 SYGVKD. The CDR3 is made up of 13 amino acids. CDR3 amino acids: CAIEQGGTDTQYF. The DNA for the CDR3 is TGTGCCATCGAACAGGGGGGCACAGATACGCAGTATTTT.

This clonotype has a count of ten or more. The chain carries TRBV18 and TRBJ1-5, with D perhaps matching TRBD1 (6 bases). The CDR3 has 14 residues. Between the trimmed V and J ends, which lost 3 bases and 7 bases, there was a span of 13 bases. Germline assignment: CDR1 KGHSH and CDR2 LQKENI. The CDR3 here is CASSPAGDGQPQHF. CDR3 DNA sequence: TGTGCCAGCTCACCGGCAGGGGATGGGCAGCCCCAGCATTTT. Supplemented by reference TRBV18 and TRBJ1-5, the full variable domain reads NAGVMQNPRHLVRRRGQEARLRCSPMKGHSHVYWYRQLPEEGLKFMVYLQKENIIDESGMPKERFSAEFPKEGPSILRIQQVVRGDSAAYFCASSPAGDGQPQHFGDGTRLSIL.